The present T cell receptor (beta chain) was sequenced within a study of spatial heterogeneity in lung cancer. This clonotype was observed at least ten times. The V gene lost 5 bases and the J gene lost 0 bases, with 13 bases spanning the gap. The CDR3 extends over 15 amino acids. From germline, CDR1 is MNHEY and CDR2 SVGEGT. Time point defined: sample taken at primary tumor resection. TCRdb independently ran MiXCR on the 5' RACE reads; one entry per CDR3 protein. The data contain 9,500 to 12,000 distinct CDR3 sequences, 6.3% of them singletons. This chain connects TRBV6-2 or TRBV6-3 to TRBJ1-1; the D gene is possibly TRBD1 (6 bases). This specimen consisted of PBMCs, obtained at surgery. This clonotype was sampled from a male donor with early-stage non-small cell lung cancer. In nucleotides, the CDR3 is TGTGCCAGCAGTAAGGGACATGAGGTGAACACTGAAGCTTTCTTT. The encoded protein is CASSKGHEVNTEAFF.